This TCR beta chain was found in a study of blood T cells in healthy people across ages. A second PCR, run for roughly 7 to 11 cycles, used a sample-barcoded 5' primer plus a J-beta primer mix. TCRdb re-derived calls from the 5' RACE reads in MiXCR, one entry per CDR3 protein. The table lists around 1,000,000 distinct CDR3 sequences, approximately 26% of them singletons. As concerns this clonotype: The antigen is unknown.

The study's findings and limits: With donor CMV status unknown, expanded clonotype changes were possibly confounded. Among long-lived donors, naive CD4+ cells were more numerous and diversity higher than in aged donors.

V was pared by 4 bases and J by 4 bases, with 7 bases between. The CDR3 has 11 residues. CDR1 SQVTM and CDR2 ANQGSEA come from the germline V gene. Separately, the same data were catalogued under a study of T cells of mothers and their children. That source notes: In this cohort, donors were three healthy Caucasian mothers plus their six children. M1S, a second-PCR primer, added sample barcodes and 2-4 random nucleotides.

The sequence came from a girl aged 2 to 10 in good health. V gene TRBV29-1 combines with J gene TRBJ2-5; D uncertain. The specimen sequenced was blood. This CDR3 is CSVGETETQYF. CDR3 sequence (DNA): TGCAGCGTTGGAGAAACAGAGACCCAGTACTTC.